This TCR beta chain is from a study of cytomegalovirus exposure and HLA in healthy donors. Study-wide results and limits: Immune exposure information comprised only CMV serostatus. Both high specificity and high sensitivity reportedly marked the classifier's diagnosis of cytomegalovirus status. The study designated fewer than 200 TCR beta chains cytomegalovirus-associated.

The CDR3 consists of 13 residues. CDR1 and CDR2 (germline): LNHDA, SQIVND (reference sequence). Trimming cost V 6 bases and J 2 bases; bases outside gene matches: 4. Remarks on this clone: Antigen unknown.

The PCR made use of 60 Vbeta and 13 Jbeta primers. The table came from immunoSEQ multiplex PCR; TCRdb's copy has only in-frame clones and leaves some out. The repertoire holds some 60,000 clones, around 83% seen once, with roughly 1.5% in the top ten. Sequenced sample: PBMCs. This sequence was found in a human donor in good health. The chain is built from TRBV19 and TRBJ2-7; 7 positions match TRBD1. CDR3 residues: CASRNTGAYEQYF. The CDR3, as DNA: TGTGCCAGTAGGAATACAGGGGCCTACGAGCAGTACTTC.